These 9 T cell receptor beta chains came from one sample sequenced in a study of blood T cell repertoires in COVID-19. TCRdb keeps only in-frame clones here, not all; method: immunoSEQ multiplex PCR. The sample lists about 390,000 clones, about 89% seen once, with about 2.1% in the top ten. Sequencing used peripheral blood. Every receptor here comes from a woman aged 60-75 years with COVID-19, enrolled during active disease.

The V gene is TRBV5-1, the J gene TRBJ2-3; 7 bases line up with TRBD2. V shed 1 base, J shed 2 bases, and the junction held 10 bases outside the gene matches. The CDR3 extends over 17 amino acids. CDR1 and CDR2 (germline): SGHRS, YFSETQ. The CDR3 spells CASSLPNAGTNTDTQYF. The CDR3 nucleotides are TGCGCCAGCAGCTTGCCTAATGCCGGGACTAACACAGATACGCAGTATTTT.

This chain joins TRBV5-1 and TRBJ2-7; perhaps TRBD1 as D (5 bases). In germline, CDR1 is SGHRS, CDR2 YFSETQ. Trimming shortened V by 4 bases and J by 8 bases, and 10 bases separated the two germline ends. CDR3 length: 11 amino acids. CDR3 sequence (DNA): TGCGCCAGCAGCACAGGTCTTCAGCAGTACTTC. Its protein product is CASSTGLQQYF.

V gene TRBV7-3 combines with J gene TRBJ1-1, with a weak D call TRBD1 (6 bases). The germline CDR1 and CDR2 sequences are SGHTA and FQGTGA. The V end was cut by 5 bases, the J end by 5 bases, with 12 bases between. The CDR3 spans 13 residues. The CDR3, as DNA: TGTGCCAGCAGCATCAGGGGCCCGACTGAAGCTTTCTTT. The encoded protein is CASSIRGPTEAFF.

This clone showed up just once. The gene calls are TRBV3-1 (or the pseudogene TRBV3-2) and TRBJ1-1; maybe TRBD1 (5 bases). V dropped 2 bases and J dropped 7 bases, with 8 bases sitting between them. The CDR3 length is 12 residues. Germline V lookup: CDR1 LGHDT, CDR2 YNNKEL (reference sequence). The CDR3 sequence: CASSQQGVEAFF. The CDR3 DNA reads TGTGCCAGCAGCCAACAAGGGGTTGAAGCTTTCTTT.

The chain combines TRBV9 with TRBJ2-2; D unclear. The germline CDR1 and CDR2 sequences are SGDLS and YYNGEE. This CDR3 spans 15 amino acids. The V and J ends lost 3 bases and 5 bases respectively, with 14 bases between them. The CDR3, as DNA: TGTGCCAGCAGCGCCCGGGTCACTCGAACCGGGGAGCTGTTTTTT. Protein sequence: CASSARVTRTGELFF.

V usage is TRBV5-1 and J usage is TRBJ1-2; D uncertain. The CDR3 is made up of 17 amino acids. Germline V gives CDR1 SGHRS, CDR2 YFSETQ. V was trimmed by 3 bases and J by 1 base, leaving 19 bases between them. In nucleotides, the CDR3 is TGCGCCAGCAGCTCTCAGACTAACCGAGACCTTAACTATGGCTACACCTTC. Protein: CASSSQTNRDLNYGYTF.

Comments on this clone: Other nucleotide sequences in the sample specify the same CDR3. The chain carries TRBV6-5 and TRBJ2-7; 8 nucleotides align to TRBD1. CDR3 size: 15 residues. With 2 bases clipped from V and 0 bases from J, the junction kept 3 bases outside the gene matches. The germline CDR1 and CDR2 sequences are MNHEY and SVGAGI. CDR3 in amino acids: CASSYRTGSSYEQYF. CDR3 nucleotides: TGTGCCAGCAGTTACAGGACAGGGAGCTCCTACGAGCAGTACTTC.

The V and J genes are TRBV5-1 and TRBJ2-3; TRBD2 matches 8 bases. Germline CDR1 SGHRS, CDR2 YFSETQ. V lost 6 bases to trimming and J lost 4 bases; unmatched junction nucleotides: 7. The CDR3 consists of 14 residues. CDR3 nucleotides: TGCGCCAGCATTGACCCCGGGGGGGCAGATACGCAGTATTTT. This gives the protein CASIDPGGADTQYF.

The chain links TRBV9 to TRBJ2-3; no clear D. The germline V gene has CDR1 SGDLS and CDR2 YYNGEE. The CDR3 length is 14 residues. Trimming took 4 bases from V and 0 from J, leaving 9 bases between them. CDR3 nucleotide sequence: TGTGCCAGCAGCTATCTAAGTAGCACAGATACGCAGTATTTT. Its protein is CASSYLSSTDTQYF.